Described below is a single T cell receptor (beta chain) sequence and its context. The data were taken from a study of shared clonotypes between healthy human individuals. With 4 bases removed from V and 4 bases from J, the gap between germline ends came to 12 bases. The germline CDR1 and CDR2 sequences are SGHDT and YYEEEE. The CDR3 loop spans 13 amino acids. The assay was immunoSEQ multiplex PCR, and TCRdb's table has in-frame clones only and misses some. The repertoire has some 2,000,000 clones, nearly 97% of them found once; the top ten carry approximately 0.13%. The study drew all its donors from Caucasian adults living in Nashville, Tennessee.

The chain uses TRBV5-6 and TRBJ2-7; a weak D match, TRBD2 (7 bases). The clonotype originates from a man in his late teens or twenties in good health. Sequenced sample: naive CD4+ T cells sorted from blood. The subset was: CD45RA+ positively selected. The CDR3 region has the DNA TGTGCCAGCAGCCCCGCGGGGGCTTACGAGCAGTACTTC. Residues: CASSPAGAYEQYF.